Sequencing of this T cell receptor (beta chain) was carried out in a study of T cell changes during pregnancy in multiple sclerosis. Profiled with immunoSEQ multiplex PCR; TCRdb holds only in-frame clones, not every one. The sample has 50,000 to 70,000 clones; roughly 90% are singletons. Between the trimmed V and J ends, which lost 1 base and 7 bases, there was a span of 8 bases. This CDR3 comprises 14 residues. CDR1 is LNHNV and CDR2 is YYDKDF in the germline V gene (reference sequence). This clonotype was obtained from a female donor with multiple sclerosis, enrolled in a pregnancy study. This specimen consisted of CD8+ T cells from peripheral blood mononuclear cells, obtained before pregnancy. The chain carries TRBV15 and TRBJ1-6; D is undetermined. The CDR3 spells CATSRVGENSPLHF. For the CDR3, the DNA is TGTGCCACCAGCAGAGTCGGGGAAAATTCACCCCTCCACTTT.